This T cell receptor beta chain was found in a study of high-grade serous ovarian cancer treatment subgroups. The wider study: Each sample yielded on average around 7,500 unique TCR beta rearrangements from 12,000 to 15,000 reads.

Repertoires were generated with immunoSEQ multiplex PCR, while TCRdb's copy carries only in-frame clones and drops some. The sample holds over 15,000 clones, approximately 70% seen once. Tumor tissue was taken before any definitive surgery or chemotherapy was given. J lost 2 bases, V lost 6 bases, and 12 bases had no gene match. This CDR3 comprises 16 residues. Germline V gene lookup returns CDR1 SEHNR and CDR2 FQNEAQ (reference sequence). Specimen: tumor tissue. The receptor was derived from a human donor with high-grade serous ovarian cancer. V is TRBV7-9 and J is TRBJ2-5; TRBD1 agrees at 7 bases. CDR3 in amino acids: CASRWGTEFRQETQYF. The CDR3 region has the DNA TGTGCCAGCAGGTGGGGGACAGAATTCCGTCAAGAGACCCAGTACTTC.